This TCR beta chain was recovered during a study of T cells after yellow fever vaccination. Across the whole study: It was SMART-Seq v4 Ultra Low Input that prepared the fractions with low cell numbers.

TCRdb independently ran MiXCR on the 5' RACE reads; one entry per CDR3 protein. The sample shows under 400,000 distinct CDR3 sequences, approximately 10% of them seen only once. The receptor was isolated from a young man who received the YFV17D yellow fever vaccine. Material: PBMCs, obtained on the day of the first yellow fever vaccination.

DNA of the CDR3: TGCGCCAGCAGCTTGTCAAGCGGGAACATTCAGTACTTC. Amino acid sequence: CASSLSSGNIQYF. The J gene is TRBJ2-4, the V gene TRBV5-1; possible D gene TRBD2, 6 bases. Germline assignment: CDR1 SGHRS and CDR2 YFSETQ. V was cut by 1 base and J by 7 bases, with 9 bases left in between. CDR3 length: 13 amino acids.